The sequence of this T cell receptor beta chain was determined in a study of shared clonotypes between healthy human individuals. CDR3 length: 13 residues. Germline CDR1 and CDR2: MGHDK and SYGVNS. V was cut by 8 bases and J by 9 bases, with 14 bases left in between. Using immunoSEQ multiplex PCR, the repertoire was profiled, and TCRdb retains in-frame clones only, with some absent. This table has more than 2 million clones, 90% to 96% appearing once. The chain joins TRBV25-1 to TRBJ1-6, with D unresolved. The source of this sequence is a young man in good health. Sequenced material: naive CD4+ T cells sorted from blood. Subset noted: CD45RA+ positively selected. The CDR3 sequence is CASAKTSSSPLHF. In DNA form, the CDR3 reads TGTGCCAGCGCCAAGACCTCGAGTTCACCCCTCCACTTT.